The 16 T cell receptor beta chains listed next were all sequenced from one sample in a study of cytomegalovirus exposure and HLA in healthy donors. PCR primers comprised 60 Vbeta and 13 Jbeta primers. Produced via immunoSEQ multiplex PCR; TCRdb's table is partial and in-frame only. The sample has about 110,000 clones; about four fifths are singletons. The sequenced material came from PBMCs. These receptors all stem from a middle-aged man in good health and CMV-seronegative.

V usage is TRBV25-1 and J usage is TRBJ1-3; 7 bases are a match to TRBD1. CDR1 and CDR2 (germline): MGHDK, SYGVNS. V was clipped by 6 bases and J by 3 bases; unmatched bases: 8. This CDR3 is built from 15 residues. The CDR3 nucleotides read TGTGCCAGCAGGCAGACAGGGTTATATGGAAACACCATATATTTT. It yields the protein CASRQTGLYGNTIYF. Using reference TRBV25-1 and TRBJ1-3 for the parts outside the CDR3, the full variable domain is EADIYQTPRYLVIGTGKKITLECSQTMGHDKMYWYQQDPGMELHLIHYSYGVNSTEKGDLSSESTVSRIRTEHFPLTLESARPSHTSQYLCASRQTGLYGNTIYFGEGSWLTVV.

This chain uses TRBV6-6 with TRBJ2-3; TRBD2 matches at 13 bases. The junction had 10 bases not matched to a gene; V was cut back by 5 bases and J by 11 bases. Germline lookup yields CDR1 MNHNY and CDR2 SVGAGI (reference sequence). The CDR3 is 15 residues long. The CDR3 nucleotides read TGTGCCAGCAGTGATAGAGGACTAGCGGGGGTTGGGCAGTATTTT. It encodes CASSDRGLAGVGQYF.

The rearrangement joins TRBV19 to TRBJ2-5; TRBD1 might be the D (7 bases). CDR1 and CDR2 (germline): LNHDA, SQIVND (reference sequence). V was trimmed by 3 bases and J by 5 bases, leaving 16 bases between them. The CDR3 is 15 residues long. The CDR3 bases are TGTGCCAGTAGTATCGGCAGGGGGGTAGGGGAGACCCAGTACTTC. Its protein product is CASSIGRGVGETQYF.

This chain connects TRBV6-1 to TRBJ1-5; the D gene is possibly TRBD1 (6 bases). Looked up from germline, CDR1 is MNHNS and CDR2 is SASEGT. Trimming stripped 0 bases from V and 4 bases from J, with 10 bases between. The CDR3 has 15 residues. CDR3 region: CASSEAGANNQPQHF. In DNA, the CDR3 is TGTGCCAGCAGTGAAGCGGGGGCGAATAATCAGCCCCAGCATTTT.

This clone was picked up a small number of times. The gene calls are TRBV27 and TRBJ2-7, with TRBD1 as a possible D gene (7 bases). Trimming removed 0 bases at V and 6 bases at J, with 15 bases between. CDR1 MNHEY and CDR2 SMNVEV come from the germline V gene (reference sequence). The CDR3 consists of 15 residues. The CDR3 loop is CASSLSGGAGGEQYV. The CDR3 DNA follows: TGTGCCAGCAGTTTATCGGGCGGGGCAGGGGGCGAGCAGTACGTC.

The chain couples TRBV5-6 to TRBJ1-1; D is possibly TRBD1 (5 bases). The ends were cut back, 2 bases at V and 5 bases at J, with 7 bases in the middle. The CDR3 has 12 amino acids. The germline CDR1 and CDR2 sequences are SGHDT and YYEEEE. DNA of the CDR3: TGTGCCAGCAGCTTCAAGGGGACTGAAGCTTTCTTT. As protein: CASSFKGTEAFF.

The rearrangement links TRBV2 to TRBJ2-1; D remains ambiguous. The CDR3 spans 14 residues. Germline V gene sequence: CDR1 SNHLY, CDR2 FYNNEI. V lost 7 bases and J 4 bases, leaving 14 bases between the germline ends. The CDR3 reads CASTSASRYNEQFF. The CDR3 nucleotides read TGTGCCAGCACCTCGGCCAGCAGGTACAATGAGCAGTTCTTC. The whole variable domain, filled in from reference TRBV2 and TRBJ2-1, reads EPEVTQTPSHQVTQMGQEVILRCVPISNHLYFYWYRQILGQKVEFLVSFYNNEISEKSEIFDDQFSVERPDGSNFTLKIRSTKLEDSAMYFCASTSASRYNEQFFGPGTRLTVL.

The V gene is TRBV11-2, the J gene TRBJ1-2, with 7 bases lining up with TRBD1. The CDR3 runs 13 residues. Trimming cost V 6 bases and J 2 bases; bases outside gene matches: 3. CDR1 is SGHAT and CDR2 is FQNNGV in the germline V gene. CDR3 region: CASRSTGNYGYTF. The CDR3 region has the DNA TGTGCCAGCAGGTCGACAGGGAACTATGGCTACACCTTC.

The gene calls are TRBV6-1 and TRBJ2-2, with 7 bases fitting TRBD1. Germline V gene data show CDR1 as MNHNS and CDR2 as SASEGT. The CDR3 spans 12 residues. J gave up 5 bases and V 6 bases, and 0 bases lay outside the gene matches. The CDR3 here is CASRDRTGELFF. In DNA, the CDR3 is TGTGCCAGCAGGGACAGGACCGGGGAGCTGTTTTTT.

Comment on this clone: In the same sample, other DNA sequences code for this CDR3. The chain links TRBV9 to TRBJ2-7; 8 bases are shared with TRBD1. From germline, CDR1 is SGDLS and CDR2 YYNGEE. This CDR3 has 18 amino acids. Written as DNA, the CDR3 is TGTGCCAGCAGCGTAGCCCGAGAAGGCAGGGGGCTTAGGTACGAGCAGTATGTC. It codes for CASSVAREGRGLRYEQYV.

Remarks on this clone: Other DNA sequences within the sample encode an identical CDR3. The J gene is TRBJ1-2, the V gene TRBV5-1; 7 bases fit TRBD1. From germline, CDR1 is SGHRS and CDR2 YFSETQ. V was pared by 4 bases and J by 1 base, with 4 bases of the junction left unmatched. The CDR3 loop spans 14 amino acids. This chain's CDR3 is CASSPGQSNYGYTF. Written as DNA, the CDR3 is TGCGCCAGCAGCCCGGGACAGAGTAACTATGGCTACACCTTC.

Notes on this clone: One end of the junction does not line up with germline, which may come from a read error. The chain combines TRBV7-7 with TRBJ2-3; a possible D gene is TRBD1 (6 bases). The CDR3 contains 14 residues. The V gene's germline CDR1 is SSHAT and CDR2 FNYEAQ (reference sequence). CDR3 sequence: CASSRNRETDTQYF. The CDR3 bases are TGTGCTAGCAGCCGGAACAGGGAGACAGATACGCAGTATTTT.

This chain connects TRBV28 to TRBJ1-4; 8 bases are a match to TRBD1. The length of the CDR3 is 15 residues. V gave up 6 bases and J gave up 7 bases; unmatched junction bases: 10. Germline V gene sequence: CDR1 MDHEN, CDR2 SYDVKM. Here the CDR3 reads CASSRRQGRGEKLFF. CDR3 nucleotides: TGTGCCAGCAGCAGGAGACAGGGGCGGGGTGAAAAACTGTTTTTT.

To note about this clone: The same CDR3 also results from other DNA sequences found in this sample. The V and J genes are TRBV20-1 and TRBJ1-2; perhaps TRBD1 as D (5 bases). Deletions cut 5 bases from V and 5 bases from J, with 6 bases between. CDR3 length: 10 residues. Germline CDR1 and CDR2: DFQATT and SNEGSKA (reference sequence). CDR3 loop: CSAPGYGYTF. DNA of the CDR3: TGCAGTGCTCCAGGGTATGGCTACACCTTC.

The sample holds a few counts of this clone. The V and J genes are TRBV5-4 and TRBJ2-5; D call uncertain. The CDR3 runs to 13 residues. Looked up from germline, CDR1 is SGHNT and CDR2 is YYREEE (reference sequence). With 4 bases removed from V and 5 bases from J, the gap between germline ends came to 12 bases. The CDR3 DNA follows: TGTGCCAGCAGCATACCAGGTGGTGAGACCCAGTACTTC. Protein sequence: CASSIPGGETQYF.

This clone is a singleton in its sample. This chain uses TRBV28 with TRBJ1-4; D possibly corresponds to TRBD1 (6 bases). The CDR3 is made up of 15 amino acids. With 5 bases removed from V and 7 bases from J, the gap between germline ends came to 17 bases. CDR1 and CDR2 (germline): MDHEN, SYDVKM. As DNA, the CDR3 is TGTGCCAGCAGTCCCTCGGGGGGGCCGGGTGAAAAACTGTTTTTT. It translates to CASSPSGGPGEKLFF. Full variable domain (missing parts from reference TRBV28 and TRBJ1-4): DVKVTQSSRYLVKRTGEKVFLECVQDMDHENMFWYRQDPGLGLRLIYFSYDVKMKEKGDIPEGYSVSREKKERFSLILESASTNQTSMYLCASSPSGGPGEKLFFGSGTQLSVL.